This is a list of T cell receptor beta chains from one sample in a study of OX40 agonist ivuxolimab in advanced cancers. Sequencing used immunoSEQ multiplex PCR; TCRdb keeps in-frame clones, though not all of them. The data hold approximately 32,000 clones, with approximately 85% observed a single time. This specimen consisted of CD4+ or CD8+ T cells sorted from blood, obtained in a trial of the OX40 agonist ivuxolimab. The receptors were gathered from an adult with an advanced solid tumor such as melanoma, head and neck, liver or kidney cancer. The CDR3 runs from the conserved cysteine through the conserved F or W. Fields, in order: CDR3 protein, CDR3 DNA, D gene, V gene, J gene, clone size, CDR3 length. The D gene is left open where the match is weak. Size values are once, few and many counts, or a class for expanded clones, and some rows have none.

CARSFPLGLAVAKTQYF	TGTGCCAGAAGCTTCCCCCTAGGGCTAGCGGTCGCGAAGACCCAGTACTTC	TRBD2	TRBV5-3	TRBJ2-5	-	17
CASSLSVAGRYSTIYF	TGTGCCAGCAGTTTATCGGTTGCAGGACGGTATAGCACCATATATTTT	-	TRBV27	TRBJ1-3	-	16
CASSLGTGGNGELFF	TGTGCCAGCAGCCTAGGGACAGGGGGGAACGGGGAGCTGTTTTTT	TRBD1	TRBV9	TRBJ2-2	-	15
CSVVANTEAFF	TGCAGCGTTGTGGCTAACACTGAAGCTTTCTTT	-	TRBV29-1	TRBJ1-1	-	11
CAWTVAGGEQGDTQYF	TGTGCCTGGACGGTAGCGGGGGGGGAACAAGGAGATACGCAGTATTTT	TRBD2	TRBV30	TRBJ2-3	-	16
CASGTGWPDTQYF	TGTGCCAGCGGAACAGGATGGCCAGATACGCAGTATTTT	-	TRBV6-1	TRBJ2-3	-	13
CASSLSTDTQYF	TGTGCCAGCAGCCTAAGCACAGATACGCAGTATTTT	-	TRBV7-2	TRBJ2-3	-	12
CASSSPTAPYEQYF	TGTGCCAGCAGCTCGCCGACAGCACCCTACGAGCAGTACTTC	-	TRBV7-9	TRBJ2-7	once	14
CASSSHGNEQFF	TGTGCCAGCAGTTCGCACGGGAATGAGCAGTTCTTC	-	TRBV6-5	TRBJ2-1	-	12
CASSQDLDRNSDGYTF	TGCGCCAGCAGCCAAGATCTAGACAGGAACTCCGACGGCTACACCTTC	-	TRBV4-1	TRBJ1-2	-	16
CASSPGTGEYGYTF	TGTGCCAGCTCCCCAGGGACAGGGGAGTATGGCTACACCTTC	TRBD1	TRBV18	TRBJ1-2	-	14
CASSLVGQGLDSGANVLTF	TGTGCCAGCAGCTTAGTAGGCCAGGGACTAGACTCTGGGGCCAACGTCCTGACTTTC	TRBD2	TRBV11-2	TRBJ2-6	-	19
CASSPRGPGSTEAFF	TGTGCCAGCAGTCCACGGGGGCCTGGGAGCACTGAAGCTTTCTTT	-	TRBV28	TRBJ1-1	once	15
CASSLEKNQPQHF	TGTGCCAGCAGCTTAGAGAAAAATCAGCCCCAGCATTTT	-	TRBV11-2	TRBJ1-5	-	13
CASSWGQFNTGELFF	TGTGCCAGCAGTTGGGGACAGTTTAACACCGGGGAGCTGTTTTTT	TRBD1	TRBV27	TRBJ2-2	-	15
CASSMDRTSGANVLTF	TGTGCCAGCAGTATGGACAGAACCTCTGGGGCCAACGTCCTGACTTTC	-	TRBV2	TRBJ2-6	-	16
CASSRTGTSGGENIQYF	TGTGCCAGCAGCCGAACCGGGACTAGCGGGGGGGAAAACATTCAGTACTTC	TRBD2	TRBV14	TRBJ2-4	-	17
CASSFVPFLGQPQHF	TGTGCCAGCAGTTTTGTCCCCTTCCTAGGTCAGCCCCAGCATTTT	-	TRBV27	TRBJ1-5	-	15